This TCR beta chain was sequenced in a study of blood T cell repertoires in COVID-19 (dated by TCRdb to the early 2020s). For the study in its entirety: Collaborator samples came from the United States, Italy and Spain and covered acute and convalescent phases of COVID-19. Samples came from the ongoing ImmuneRACE study (first 160 participants) plus 1,254 subjects from 6 global collaborators. Where available, HLA class I and class II types were obtained from metadata supplied by the sample provider rather than from assay-based typing. Sample metadata almost always included a de-identified subject ID, COVID-19 status, age in years and sex. The prospective study material was composed of cDNA or gDNA derived from T cells, B-cell-depleted T cells, or PBMCs. Subjects who had been exposed to COVID-19, were actively infected with it, or had recovered from it provided the deeply sampled blood TCRbeta repertoires that made up the dataset. The repertoires were made available in a free public database intended to serve as a resource for research on the immune response to SARS-CoV-2.

Broader findings and caveats from the paper: How much clinical and demographic metadata was included differed by source and by participant, and the metadata was provided uncurated.

V was cut back by 6 bases and J by 0 bases, leaving a gap of 9 bases between them. The CDR3 contains 15 residues, cysteine and phenylalanine counted. The DNA shown is the 45-base CDR3, in frame from base 1. From the germline V gene, CDR1 is MGHDK and CDR2 is SYGVNS. TCRbeta CDR3 regions were amplified from genomic DNA by means of the immunoSEQ Assay, a bias-controlled multiplex PCR. In the authors' own workflow: Within the assay, amplification of reference gene primers was used to estimate how many nucleated cells each sample contained. To quantify the absolute abundance of each unique TCRbeta CDR3 rearrangement, sequence reads were collapsed and filtered. For each sample, productive Simpson clonality was calculated as the square root of Simpson's diversity index over productive rearrangements. Sourced from immuneACCESS, this table was stored by TCRdb with only in-frame sequences that have V and J called. A share of the clones is absent; for the studies checked, an unresolved V gene accounts for under half, and the remainder has no known explanation. V, J and clone size are those of that table, while D and trimming were read from the DNA. The sample table shows about 340,000 clones, and over 70% are seen once. The top ten clonotypes cover about 6% of the sample.

One collaborating source in Seattle enrolled patients during active infection and followed them longitudinally through the course of disease. Whole blood was collected in K2EDTA tubes by collaborating institutions according to the institutions' own protocols. For TCRbeta analysis, collaborator samples were shipped as frozen whole blood, as isolated PBMCs, or as DNA extracted from either sample type. This clone came up once. Its binding antigen is unknown. No base quality values were provided; no much bigger clone lies one nucleotide off. This receptor was identified in a woman between 50 and 59 years old with COVID-19, enrolled during active disease. This receptor chain uses TRBV25-1 and TRBJ1-6; a tentative D call is TRBD1 (6 bases match). The sample comprised peripheral blood. DNA sequence: TGTGCCAGCAGGGACAGAAGCTCCTATAATTCACCCCTCCACTTT. Translated, it reads CASRDRSSYNSPLHF.